The 20 T cell receptor beta chains reported below all come from one sample, sequenced in a study of blood T cell repertoires in COVID-19. The protocol was immunoSEQ multiplex PCR, while the TCRdb copy is restricted to in-frame clones and leaves out a portion. The data hold roughly 150,000 clones, with 85% observed a single time. The sequenced sample was peripheral blood. These TCRs come from a man in his forties or fifties with acute or convalescent COVID-19.

This chain uses TRBV5-1 with TRBJ1-1; D may be TRBD1 (5 bases). The germline V gene encodes CDR1 SGHRS and CDR2 YFSETQ. V lost 4 bases to trimming and J lost 6 bases, with 16 bases between them. CDR3 length equals 14 residues. The chain's CDR3 is CASSTSGDGPEAFF. DNA of the CDR3: TGCGCCAGCAGCACCTCGGGGGATGGCCCTGAAGCTTTCTTT.

The chain couples TRBV4-1 to TRBJ2-1, with D possibly matching TRBD2 (5 bases). The V gene's germline CDR1 is MGHRA and CDR2 YSYEKL. Trimming pared 3 bases from V and 4 bases from J, leaving 13 bases between. CDR3 length equals 15 residues. The CDR3, as DNA: TGCGCCAGCAGCCATTCCGGGAATCCATACAATGAGCAGTTCTTC. Translation gives CASSHSGNPYNEQFF.

The chain links TRBV2 to TRBJ1-5; 7 nucleotides agree with TRBD1. Germline values: CDR1 SNHLY, CDR2 FYNNEI. Unmatched junction bases numbered 2, after V lost 3 bases and J lost 0 bases. The CDR3 is 15 amino acids. CDR3 protein: CASSDPGGSNQPQHF. The CDR3 nucleotides are TGTGCCAGCAGTGATCCAGGGGGTAGCAATCAGCCCCAGCATTTT. The full variable domain, completed using reference TRBV2 and TRBJ1-5, is EPEVTQTPSHQVTQMGQEVILRCVPISNHLYFYWYRQILGQKVEFLVSFYNNEISEKSEIFDDQFSVERPDGSNFTLKIRSTKLEDSAMYFCASSDPGGSNQPQHFGDGTRLSIL.

V is TRBV5-1 and J is TRBJ1-1; TRBD1 matches 8 bases. Germline assignment: CDR1 SGHRS and CDR2 YFSETQ. Trimming at V came to 4 bases and at J to 3 bases, leaving 5 bases not matched to a gene. CDR3 length: 14 residues. CDR3 sequence: CASSKGQGHTEAFF. CDR3 coding DNA: TGCGCCAGCAGCAAAGGACAGGGTCACACTGAAGCTTTCTTT.

The J gene is TRBJ1-2, the V gene TRBV27; 8 nucleotides agree with TRBD1. CDR1 MNHEY and CDR2 SMNVEV come from the germline V gene (reference sequence). V shed 4 bases, J shed 8 bases, and the junction held 12 bases outside the gene matches. This CDR3 comprises 15 residues. The CDR3 loop is CASSSWTGLIYGYTF. CDR3 nucleotide sequence: TGTGCCAGCAGTTCGTGGACAGGGCTGATTTACGGCTACACCTTC.

This clone occurred once. The chain combines TRBV5-4 with TRBJ1-5; a possible D gene is TRBD1 (5 bases). CDR1 and CDR2 from the germline V gene are SGHNT and YYREEE (reference sequence). The CDR3 extends over 15 amino acids. Trimming pared 0 bases from V and 0 bases from J, leaving 7 bases between. DNA for the CDR3: TGTGCCAGCAGCTTGGCGGGGGGTAGCAATCAGCCCCAGCATTTT. Its translation is CASSLAGGSNQPQHF.

This clone showed up just once. The genes are TRBV19 and TRBJ2-6; D possibly corresponds to TRBD1 (6 bases). The V end was cut by 3 bases, the J end by 0 bases, with 12 bases between. This CDR3 region has 17 residues. Germline V gene lookup returns CDR1 LNHDA and CDR2 SQIVND (reference sequence). The CDR3 sequence: CASSMDSGNSGANVLTF. CDR3 nucleotides: TGTGCCAGTAGTATGGACAGTGGAAACTCTGGGGCCAACGTCCTGACTTTC.

This clone is a singleton in its sample. The V call is TRBV12-5, the J call TRBJ2-2; TRBD2 matches 8 bases. Per the germline V gene, CDR1 is LGHNT and CDR2 is FRNRAP. Trimming cost V 2 bases and J 7 bases; bases outside gene matches: 9. CDR3 length equals 16 residues. The CDR3 nucleotides read TGTGCTAGTGGTTTGCCACGGGGGGGCCTTGACGGGGAGCTGTTTTTT. Protein: CASGLPRGGLDGELFF.

The rearrangement links TRBV3-1 (or the pseudogene TRBV3-2) to TRBJ1-2; tentatively, D is TRBD1 (5 bases). V gave up 3 bases and J gave up 8 bases, with 10 bases separating them. Per germline, CDR1 LGHDT and CDR2 YNNKEL (reference sequence). The CDR3 totals 12 residues. The CDR3 coding sequence is TGTGCCAGCAGCCATGGGGCAGGAGGCTACACCTTC. It specifies CASSHGAGGYTF.

This clone has just one count. The CDR3 DNA follows: TGCGCCAGCAGCTTGGATGTCGACAATGAGCAGTTCTTC. It encodes CASSLDVDNEQFF. The chain carries TRBV5-1 and TRBJ2-1; no clear D gene. V dropped 0 bases and J dropped 5 bases, with 6 bases sitting between them. The CDR3 is 13 amino acids. Germline CDR1 is SGHRS and CDR2 is YFSETQ.

This sequence joins TRBV11-2 and TRBJ1-6; 8 bases are a match to TRBD1. The CDR3 contains 13 residues. CDR1 and CDR2 (germline): SGHAT, FQNNGV. V dropped 4 bases and J dropped 8; count of bases not matched to a gene: 1. CDR3 nucleotide sequence: TGTGCCAGCAGCTCGACAGGGGATTCACCCCTCCACTTT. Translated, it gives CASSSTGDSPLHF. Drawing the rest from reference TRBV11-2 and TRBJ1-6, the complete variable domain is EAGVAQSPRYKIIEKRQSVAFWCNPISGHATLYWYQQILGQGPKLLIQFQNNGVVDDSQLPKDRFSAERLKGVDSTLKIQPAKLEDSAVYLCASSSTGDSPLHFGNGTRLTVT.

The chain joins TRBV15 to TRBJ2-3; 7 bases align to TRBD1. Germline CDR1 and CDR2: LNHNV and YYDKDF (reference sequence). J lost 4 bases, V lost 5 bases, and 3 bases had no gene match. This CDR3 contains 13 residues. The CDR3 nucleotides are TGTGCCACCAGCCTTACAGGGGCAGATACGCAGTATTTT. Its translation: CATSLTGADTQYF. The full variable domain, in which reference TRBV15 and TRBJ2-3 provide the parts outside the CDR3, is DAMVIQNPRYQVTQFGKPVTLSCSQTLNHNVMYWYQQKSSQAPKLLFHYYDKDFNNEADTPDNFQSRRPNTSFCFLDIRSPGLGDTAMYLCATSLTGADTQYFGPGTRLTVL.

The V call is TRBV2, the J call TRBJ1-2; D possibly corresponds to TRBD1 (6 bases). Germline assignment: CDR1 SNHLY and CDR2 FYNNEI. The CDR3 has 12 residues. Trimming took 6 bases from V and 6 from J, leaving 11 bases between them. CDR3 sequence (DNA): TGTGCCAGCAGGGCAGGGGTTCATGGCTACACCTTC. This codes for CASRAGVHGYTF. Full variable domain (rest looked up from reference TRBV2 and TRBJ1-2): EPEVTQTPSHQVTQMGQEVILRCVPISNHLYFYWYRQILGQKVEFLVSFYNNEISEKSEIFDDQFSVERPDGSNFTLKIRSTKLEDSAMYFCASRAGVHGYTFGSGTRLTVV.

The chain joins TRBV6-5 to TRBJ2-5; TRBD1 aligns across 9 bases. The V gene's germline CDR1 is MNHEY and CDR2 SVGAGI. The CDR3 has 13 residues. Losses at the gene ends were 6 bases for V and 5 bases for J; bases not matched to a gene: 4. The CDR3 nucleotides are TGTGCCAGCAGGGACAGGGGCGGCGAGACCCAGTACTTC. Translation gives CASRDRGGETQYF.

In nucleotides, the CDR3 is TGTGCCTGGAGCCGAGGTAGCGGGAGCGATGAGCAGTTCTTC. This translates into CAWSRGSGSDEQFF. The rearrangement uses TRBV30 and TRBJ2-1, with 9 bases matching TRBD2. V lost 3 bases and J lost 8; bases outside the gene matches: 8. CDR1 GTSNPN and CDR2 SVGIG come from the germline V gene (reference sequence). This CDR3 has 14 residues.

This chain joins TRBV6-5 and TRBJ1-1; D is perhaps TRBD1 (5 bases). The CDR3 extends over 13 amino acids. Germline CDR1 and CDR2: MNHEY and SVGAGI. V was clipped by 2 bases and J by 8 bases, with 12 bases between them. This chain's CDR3 is CASSYGATDEAFF. CDR3 nucleotides: TGTGCCAGCAGTTACGGAGCGACAGACGAAGCTTTCTTT.

The V call is TRBV19, the J call TRBJ1-5; D not resolved. The V and J ends lost 2 bases and 7 bases respectively, with 21 bases between them. Germline values: CDR1 LNHDA, CDR2 SQIVND (reference sequence). This CDR3 has 17 amino acids. CDR3 DNA sequence: TGTGCCAGTAGTATAACCCACAGCCTCAGTCTCAAACAGCCCCAGCATTTT. It yields the protein CASSITHSLSLKQPQHF.

For the CDR3, the DNA is TGTGCCAGCAGCGCCACCGGGGACAGGGGAAGCGAGCAGTACTTC. Amino acid sequence: CASSATGDRGSEQYF. The chain has TRBV9 and TRBJ2-7, with 10 bases aligning to TRBD1. The CDR3 loop spans 15 amino acids. V gave up 3 bases and J gave up 6 bases; unmatched junction bases: 9. Germline CDR1 is SGDLS and CDR2 is YYNGEE. Filled out from reference TRBV9 and TRBJ2-7, the complete variable domain reads DSGVTQTPKHLITATGQRVTLRCSPRSGDLSVYWYQQSLDQGLQFLIQYYNGEERAKGNILERFSAQQFPDLHSELNLSSLELGDSALYFCASSATGDRGSEQYFGPGTRLTVT.

The V and J genes are TRBV30 and TRBJ1-1; D perhaps matches TRBD1 (5 bases). The CDR3 runs to 13 residues. Germline-derived CDR1 and CDR2 are GTSNPN and SVGIG (reference sequence). Trimming cost V 3 bases and J 5 bases, with 13 bases left between them. The CDR3 region is CAWRERGGTEAFF. The CDR3 region has the DNA TGTGCCTGGAGAGAAAGGGGTGGAACTGAAGCTTTCTTT.

The chain employs TRBV5-6 and TRBJ1-2; 12 positions match TRBD1. V was pared by 6 bases and J by 8 bases, with 8 bases of the junction left unmatched. The CDR3 length is 14 residues. Germline loops: CDR1 SGHDT, CDR2 YYEEEE. CDR3 loop: CASTPGQGAKGYTF. CDR3 DNA: TGTGCCAGCACCCCGGGACAGGGGGCGAAGGGCTACACCTTC. Complete variable domain (other parts from reference TRBV5-6 and TRBJ1-2): DAGVTQSPTHLIKTRGQQVTLRCSPKSGHDTVSWYQQALGQGPQFIFQYYEEEERQRGNFPDRFSGHQFPNYSSELNVNALLLGDSALYLCASTPGQGAKGYTFGSGTRLTVV.